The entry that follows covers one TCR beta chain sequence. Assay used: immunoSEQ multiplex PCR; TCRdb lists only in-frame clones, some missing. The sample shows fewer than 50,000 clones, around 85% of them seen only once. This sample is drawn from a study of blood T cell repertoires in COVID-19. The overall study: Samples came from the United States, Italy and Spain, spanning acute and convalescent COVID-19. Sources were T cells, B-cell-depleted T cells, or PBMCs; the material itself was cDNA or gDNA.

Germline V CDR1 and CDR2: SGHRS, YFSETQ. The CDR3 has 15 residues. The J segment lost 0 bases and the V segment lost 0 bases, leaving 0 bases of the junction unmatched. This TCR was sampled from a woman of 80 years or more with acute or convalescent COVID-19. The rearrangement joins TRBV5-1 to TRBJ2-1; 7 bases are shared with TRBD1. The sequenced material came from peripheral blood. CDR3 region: CASSLDRGSYNEQFF. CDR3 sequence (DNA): TGCGCCAGCAGCTTGGACAGGGGCTCCTACAATGAGCAGTTCTTC.